This T cell receptor (beta chain) is drawn from a study of spatial heterogeneity in lung cancer. Study-level information: Mean representation of each unique TCR and UMI combination in the raw reads exceeded 9.5 occurrences.

The V segment lost 3 bases and the J segment 2 bases; nucleotides outside the gene matches: 6. Germline assignment: CDR1 MNHNS and CDR2 SASEGT. There are 16 residues in the CDR3. TCRdb re-analysed the 5' RACE reads in MiXCR, keeping a single row per CDR3 protein. The sample lists more than 6,500 distinct CDR3 sequences, around 11% occurring once. This clonotype was counted many times. Its specificity is not known. The time point here: sample taken at primary tumor resection. Study results and limitations: How many expanded intratumoral alpha and beta TCRs were present tracked the tumor mutation count, which was a count of nonsynonymous mutations.

The source was lung tumor tissue, collected at surgery. The chain is built from TRBV6-1 and TRBJ2-7, with 11 bases aligning to TRBD2. The TCR sequence derives from a male donor with early-stage non-small cell lung cancer. The CDR3 coding sequence is TGTGCCAGCAGTGAGGGGACTAGCGGATCTCCCTACGAGCAGTACTTC. This sequence encodes CASSEGTSGSPYEQYF.